What follows are 20 T cell receptor beta chains derived from one specimen sequenced in a study of cytomegalovirus exposure and HLA in healthy donors (TCRdb year 2017). The method was the immunoSEQ multiplex PCR assay. The multiplex PCR relied on a mix of 60 forward primers for TCR Vbeta segments and 13 reverse primers for TCR Jbeta segments. Entries here come from immuneACCESS through TCRdb and include only in-frame sequences with V and J called. Some clones fail to appear in such tables; in the studies checked, an unresolved V gene covers under half of the shortfall, and the cause of the remainder is unknown. This sample gives approximately 100,000 clones in total; roughly 76% of them show up just once. In total, the top ten clones hold more than 10% of the sample. The sequencing sample was made of PBMCs. The receptors here all came from a middle-aged woman in good health and CMV-seropositive.

The J gene is TRBJ1-1, the V gene TRBV30, with D uncertain. Germline V gene data show CDR1 as GTSNPN and CDR2 as SVGIG (reference sequence). V was pared by 2 bases and J by 0 bases, with 4 bases between. There are 12 residues in the CDR3. CDR3 sequence (DNA): TGTGCCTGGAGTATAGTGAACACTGAAGCTTTCTTT. Protein: CAWSIVNTEAFF.

This clone was seen a few times. This rearrangement joins TRBV7-9 to TRBJ2-3; D is perhaps TRBD1 (5 bases). Germline V gene data show CDR1 as SEHNR and CDR2 as FQNEAQ (reference sequence). The CDR3 sequence is 15 residues long. Trimming shortened V by 5 bases and J by 1 base, and 13 bases separated the two germline ends. CDR3 coding DNA: TGTGCCAGCAGCCGATCGGGCAGGGGCACAGATACGCAGTATTTT. Translating it yields CASSRSGRGTDTQYF.

For the CDR3, the DNA is TGTGCCAGTTCCCAGGAGGCTAATTCACCCCTCCACTTT. Protein sequence: CASSQEANSPLHF. The rearrangement links TRBV13 to TRBJ1-6; D is unresolved. Germline CDR1 and CDR2: PRHDT and FYEKMQ (reference sequence). V was pared by 9 bases and J by 6 bases, with 12 bases between. This CDR3 spans 13 amino acids. The full variable domain, its missing parts supplied by reference TRBV13 and TRBJ1-6, is AAGVIQSPRHLIKEKRETATLKCYPIPRHDTVYWYQQGPGQDPQFLISFYEKMQSDKGSIPDRFSAQQFSDYHSELNMSSLELGDSALYFCASSQEANSPLHFGNGTRLTVT.

This chain links TRBV30 with TRBJ1-6; D perhaps matches TRBD1 (5 bases). V was cut by 0 bases and J by 10 bases, with 13 bases left in between. This CDR3 has 14 amino acids. Germline V lookup: CDR1 GTSNPN, CDR2 SVGIG (reference sequence). CDR3 amino acids: CAWSVTVSLSPLHF. The CDR3 DNA reads TGTGCCTGGAGTGTGACAGTCTCGTTATCACCCCTCCACTTT.

The chain uses TRBV5-6 and TRBJ1-1, with unresolved D. Looked up from germline, CDR1 is SGHDT and CDR2 is YYEEEE. The CDR3 is 16 residues long. With 0 bases removed from V and 3 bases from J, the gap between germline ends came to 15 bases. CDR3 sequence: CASSLVGSGRYTEAFF. The CDR3 bases are TGTGCCAGCAGCTTGGTAGGGTCTGGGAGGTACACTGAAGCTTTCTTT.

The rearrangement joins TRBV5-4 to TRBJ1-4, with D possibly being TRBD1 (6 bases). CDR3 length equals 15 residues. The V gene lost 4 bases and the J gene lost 5 bases, with 15 bases spanning the gap. CDR1 SGHNT and CDR2 YYREEE come from the germline V gene (reference sequence). The CDR3 here is CASSLRVGGNEKLFF. The CDR3 nucleotides are TGTGCCAGCAGCCTTCGGGTTGGGGGCAATGAAAAACTGTTTTTT. Full variable domain (outside the CDR3, taken from reference TRBV5-4 and TRBJ1-4): ETGVTQSPTHLIKTRGQQVTLRCSSQSGHNTVSWYQQALGQGPQFIFQYYREEENGRGNFPPRFSGLQFPNYSSELNVNALELDDSALYLCASSLRVGGNEKLFFGSGTQLSVL.

The chain has TRBV6-1 and TRBJ2-5; possibly TRBD1 for D (5 bases). Germline loops: CDR1 MNHNS, CDR2 SASEGT. The V end was cut by 8 bases, the J end by 3 bases, with 7 bases between. CDR3 length equals 11 residues. The CDR3 DNA reads TGTGCCAGCGGCAGGGAAGAGACCCAGTACTTC. Protein sequence: CASGREETQYF.

The chain has TRBV9 and TRBJ2-7; 8 bases line up with TRBD2. V dropped 4 bases and J dropped 9; count of bases not matched to a gene: 9. Per germline, CDR1 SGDLS and CDR2 YYNGEE. This CDR3 has 13 amino acids. The CDR3 nucleotides read TGTGCCAGCAGCCTCACCGGACTAGCTCGGCAGTACTTC. It yields the protein CASSLTGLARQYF.

The chain uses TRBV5-1 and TRBJ1-4; TRBD1 is a possible D gene (6 bases). This CDR3 spans 16 amino acids. The germline V and J ends were trimmed by 4 bases and 8 bases, with 21 bases remaining between them. Per germline, CDR1 SGHRS and CDR2 YFSETQ. In DNA, the CDR3 is TGCGCCAGCAGCGTGGACACAGGGACGTTAGGAGAAAAACTGTTTTTT. Amino acid sequence: CASSVDTGTLGEKLFF. Full variable domain (missing parts from reference TRBV5-1 and TRBJ1-4): KAGVTQTPRYLIKTRGQQVTLSCSPISGHRSVSWYQQTPGQGLQFLFEYFSETQRNKGNFPGRFSGRQFSNSRSEMNVSTLELGDSALYLCASSVDTGTLGEKLFFGSGTQLSVL.

V usage is TRBV18 and J usage is TRBJ2-1; 8 bases map to TRBD2. Trimming removed 3 bases from V and 0 bases from J; junction bases left unmatched: 4. The CDR3 length is 16 residues. CDR1 is KGHSH and CDR2 is LQKENI in the germline V gene. CDR3 bases: TGTGCCAGCTCACCGATAGCGGGGCCCTCCTACAATGAGCAGTTCTTC. Translation gives CASSPIAGPSYNEQFF.

The chain has TRBV5-1 and TRBJ2-3; TRBD1 matches at 9 bases. Losses at the gene ends were 4 bases for V and 4 bases for J; bases not matched to a gene: 4. CDR1 is SGHRS, CDR2 YFSETQ, per germline. The CDR3 sequence is 14 residues long. The CDR3 coding sequence is TGCGCCAGCAGCCCCGGACAGGGGTCAGATACGCAGTATTTT. Translated: CASSPGQGSDTQYF. The variable domain in full, with the rest retrieved from reference TRBV5-1 and TRBJ2-3, is KAGVTQTPRYLIKTRGQQVTLSCSPISGHRSVSWYQQTPGQGLQFLFEYFSETQRNKGNFPGRFSGRQFSNSRSEMNVSTLELGDSALYLCASSPGQGSDTQYFGPGTRLTVL.

This clone occurred a few times. The V and J genes are TRBV6-5 and TRBJ1-1; D gene ambiguous. Germline values: CDR1 MNHEY, CDR2 SVGAGI. V shed 5 bases and J shed 1 base, with 11 bases lying between them. This CDR3 has 14 amino acids. In DNA, the CDR3 is TGTGCCAGCAGTCCACCCGCGGGGAACACTGAAGCTTTCTTT. It translates to CASSPPAGNTEAFF.

The chain links TRBV11-1 to TRBJ1-2; D unclear. Germline V gene lookup returns CDR1 SGHAT and CDR2 FQDESV (reference sequence). The V gene lost 5 bases and the J gene lost 2 bases, with 3 bases spanning the gap. This CDR3 has 11 amino acids. In DNA form, the CDR3 reads TGTGCCAGCAGCCAGAACTATGGCTACACCTTC. It translates to CASSQNYGYTF.

This clone has more than one count but fewer than ten. In nucleotides, the CDR3 is TGTGCCAGTAGCAAACAGGGGAATCAGCCCCAGCATTTT. Its protein is CASSKQGNQPQHF. This chain links TRBV19 with TRBJ1-5, with 7 bases fitting TRBD1. The germline V gene has CDR1 LNHDA and CDR2 SQIVND (reference sequence). V shed 6 bases and J 4 bases; nucleotides not matched to a gene: 3. This CDR3 spans 13 amino acids.

In nucleotides, the CDR3 is TGTGCCAGTAGTATAGATCAGGAGGAGGGCTCCTACAATGAGCAGTTCTTC. Translating it yields CASSIDQEEGSYNEQFF. This rearrangement joins TRBV19 to TRBJ2-1; tentatively, D is TRBD2 (6 bases). Germline CDR1 reads LNHDA; CDR2 reads SQIVND (reference sequence). Trimming removed 0 bases at V and 0 bases at J, with 12 bases between. The CDR3 extends over 17 amino acids.

The chain joins TRBV6-6 to TRBJ2-1; D possibly corresponds to TRBD2 (5 bases). Trimming removed 2 bases from V and 12 bases from J, with 14 bases in between. This CDR3 contains 13 residues. From germline, CDR1 is MNHNY and CDR2 SVGAGI (reference sequence). The CDR3 nucleotides are TGTGCCAGCAGTTACGATAAGGGAGCTGGGCAGTTCTTC. Translating it yields CASSYDKGAGQFF.

The table lists this clone with a few counts. V is TRBV25-1 and J is TRBJ2-3; D may be TRBD1 (6 bases). CDR1 is MGHDK and CDR2 is SYGVNS in the germline V gene. V lost 4 bases and J 0 bases, leaving 8 bases between the germline ends. The CDR3 has 14 residues. Here the CDR3 DNA reads TGTGCCAGCAGTGGGGGGCTTAGCACAGATACGCAGTATTTT. It translates to CASSGGLSTDTQYF.

The chain employs TRBV18 and TRBJ2-7, with TRBD1 identical over 7 bases. With 3 bases clipped from V and 3 bases from J, the junction kept 8 bases outside the gene matches. The germline gives CDR1 KGHSH, CDR2 LQKENI. There are 15 residues in the CDR3. CDR3 amino acids: CASSPPGQPVYEQYF. CDR3 bases: TGTGCCAGCTCACCTCCGGGACAGCCAGTCTACGAGCAGTACTTC.

The genes are TRBV7-9 and TRBJ1-4, with D unresolved. V was trimmed by 6 bases and J by 4 bases, leaving 12 bases between them. CDR3 length: 14 residues. Looked up from germline, CDR1 is SEHNR and CDR2 is FQNEAQ (reference sequence). Here the CDR3 reads CASSSFFYNEKLFF. DNA of the CDR3: TGTGCCAGCAGTAGTTTCTTCTATAATGAAAAACTGTTTTTT. Drawing the rest from reference TRBV7-9 and TRBJ1-4, the complete variable domain is DTGVSQNPRHKITKRGQNVTFRCDPISEHNRLYWYRQTLGQGPEFLTYFQNEAQLEKSRLLSDRFSAERPKGSFSTLEIQRTEQGDSAMYLCASSSFFYNEKLFFGSGTQLSVL.

The V gene is TRBV5-1, the J gene TRBJ2-1; possible D gene TRBD1, 6 bases. This CDR3 has 15 residues. V was trimmed by 0 bases and J by 7 bases, leaving 14 bases between them. Germline lookup yields CDR1 SGHRS and CDR2 YFSETQ. This CDR3 is CASSLETGWRNEQFF. As DNA, the CDR3 is TGCGCCAGCAGCTTGGAAACAGGGTGGAGAAATGAGCAGTTCTTC.